A selection of T cell receptor beta chains follows, all from one sample in a study of blood T cells in healthy people across ages. A single record per CDR3 protein comes from TCRdb applying MiXCR to the 5' RACE reads. Of more than 450,000 distinct CDR3 sequences listed, about a quarter are singletons. These data were likewise used in another study, on T cells of mothers and their children.

The specimen was blood. The receptor set was obtained from a boy younger than 10 in good health. Each CDR3 is given with its conserved first and last residue. A D gene is named only where the DNA matches it firmly. Not all rows give a size; the values are once, few, many and, for expanded clones, a class.

J gene: TRBJ2-1
clone size: NA
V gene: TRBV12-3/TRBV12-4
D gene: TRBD2
CDR3 protein: CASSPHTSGAIYNEQFF
CDR3 DNA: TGTGCCAGCAGTCCCCACACTAGCGGGGCAATCTACAATGAGCAGTTCTTC

J gene: TRBJ1-2
clone size: NA
V gene: TRBV29-1
D gene: NA
CDR3 protein: CSVAGANYGYTF
CDR3 DNA: TGCAGCGTTGCTGGGGCTAACTATGGCTACACCTTC

J gene: TRBJ2-3
clone size: NA
V gene: TRBV3-1
D gene: NA
CDR3 protein: CASSPRGGGTDTQYF
CDR3 DNA: TGTGCCAGCAGCCCCCGGGGAGGTGGCACAGATACGCAGTATTTT

J gene: TRBJ2-7
clone size: NA
V gene: TRBV4-3
D gene: TRBD2
CDR3 protein: CASSQRTSGIYEQYF
CDR3 DNA: TGCGCCAGCAGCCAACGGACTAGCGGGATATACGAGCAGTACTTC

J gene: TRBJ1-1
clone size: NA
V gene: TRBV9
D gene: TRBD1
CDR3 protein: CASSVGVDRGRTEAFF
CDR3 DNA: TGTGCCAGCAGCGTAGGGGTGGACAGGGGTAGAACTGAAGCTTTCTTT

J gene: TRBJ1-4
clone size: few
V gene: TRBV2
D gene: NA
CDR3 protein: CASSVIRDSEKLFF
CDR3 DNA: TGTGCCAGCAGTGTTATCCGGGACTCCGAAAAACTGTTTTTT

J gene: TRBJ2-4
clone size: NA
V gene: TRBV28
D gene: NA
CDR3 protein: CASLGERDPLAKNIQYF
CDR3 DNA: TGTGCCAGCCTCGGGGAGAGGGATCCTTTAGCCAAAAACATTCAGTACTTC

J gene: TRBJ1-5
clone size: NA
V gene: TRBV24-1
D gene: TRBD1
CDR3 protein: CATEIQGAVLPSDQPQHF
CDR3 DNA: TGTGCCACCGAGATCCAGGGGGCTGTCTTACCTTCTGATCAGCCCCAGCATTTT

J gene: TRBJ1-2
clone size: few
V gene: TRBV27
D gene: TRBD1
CDR3 protein: CASSVDRANYGYTF
CDR3 DNA: TGTGCCAGCAGTGTGGACAGGGCTAACTATGGCTACACCTTC

J gene: TRBJ2-5
clone size: NA
V gene: TRBV20-1
D gene: TRBD1
CDR3 protein: CSARGTGGTQETQYF
CDR3 DNA: TGCAGTGCTAGAGGGACAGGGGGAACTCAAGAGACCCAGTACTTC

J gene: TRBJ2-7
clone size: NA
V gene: TRBV5-5
D gene: NA
CDR3 protein: CASSFQYEQYF
CDR3 DNA: TGTGCCAGCAGCTTCCAATACGAGCAGTACTTC

J gene: TRBJ2-3
clone size: NA
V gene: TRBV12-1
D gene: NA
CDR3 protein: CASSPEREGTDTQYF
CDR3 DNA: TGTGCCAGCAGCCCTGAGCGGGAGGGCACAGATACGCAGTATTTT

J gene: TRBJ2-7
clone size: NA
V gene: TRBV6-2/TRBV6-3
D gene: TRBD1
CDR3 protein: CASSDRGLWAYEQYF
CDR3 DNA: TGTGCCAGCAGTGACAGGGGGCTTTGGGCCTACGAGCAGTACTTC

J gene: TRBJ2-5
clone size: few
V gene: TRBV6-6
D gene: TRBD2
CDR3 protein: CASRTERGYQETQYF
CDR3 DNA: TGTGCCAGCAGGACAGAGCGGGGTTACCAAGAGACCCAGTACTTC

J gene: TRBJ2-1
clone size: few
V gene: TRBV12-3/TRBV12-4
D gene: NA
CDR3 protein: CASSLGTIDNEQFF
CDR3 DNA: TGTGCCAGCAGTTTAGGTACAATCGACAATGAGCAGTTCTTC

J gene: TRBJ1-1
clone size: NA
V gene: TRBV12-3/TRBV12-4
D gene: NA
CDR3 protein: CASSFMQPNTEAFF
CDR3 DNA: TGTGCCAGCAGTTTCATGCAGCCGAACACTGAAGCTTTCTTT

J gene: TRBJ1-1
clone size: few
V gene: TRBV18
D gene: TRBD1
CDR3 protein: CASSQSLAGGLGNTEAFF
CDR3 DNA: TGTGCCAGCTCTCAATCACTGGCAGGGGGCTTGGGCAACACTGAAGCTTTCTTT

J gene: TRBJ2-5
clone size: few
V gene: TRBV15
D gene: TRBD2
CDR3 protein: CATREASGNQETQYF
CDR3 DNA: TGTGCCACCAGAGAAGCTAGCGGGAACCAAGAGACCCAGTACTTC

J gene: TRBJ1-2
clone size: few
V gene: TRBV20-1
D gene: NA
CDR3 protein: CSARDSGNYGYTF
CDR3 DNA: TGCAGTGCTAGAGATTCGGGGAACTATGGCTACACCTTC

J gene: TRBJ2-7
clone size: NA
V gene: TRBV19
D gene: TRBD1
CDR3 protein: CATARTGVSEQYF
CDR3 DNA: TGTGCCACCGCGCGGACAGGGGTTTCCGAGCAGTACTTC

J gene: TRBJ2-1
clone size: once
V gene: TRBV18
D gene: NA
CDR3 protein: CASSPWWSGLNTREQFF
CDR3 DNA: TGTGCCAGCTCCCCTTGGTGGAGTGGACTCAATACGCGGGAGCAGTTCTTC

J gene: TRBJ2-3
clone size: NA
V gene: TRBV20-1
D gene: TRBD1
CDR3 protein: CSALRDRATDTQYF
CDR3 DNA: TGCAGTGCCCTCCGGGACAGGGCCACAGATACGCAGTATTTT

J gene: TRBJ2-1
clone size: NA
V gene: TRBV2
D gene: TRBD2
CDR3 protein: CASSSSGRLYNEQFF
CDR3 DNA: TGTGCCAGCAGCTCCAGCGGGAGGCTATACAATGAGCAGTTCTTC

J gene: TRBJ2-3
clone size: many
V gene: TRBV7-2
D gene: NA
CDR3 protein: CASSLGHSTDTQYF
CDR3 DNA: TGTGCCAGCAGCTTAGGACACTCCACAGATACGCAGTATTTT

J gene: TRBJ2-5
clone size: few
V gene: TRBV21-1
D gene: NA
CDR3 protein: CASSKISGSMGYQETQYF
CDR3 DNA: TGTGCCAGCAGCAAGATCAGCGGGAGTATGGGATACCAAGAGACCCAGTACTTC

J gene: TRBJ2-3
clone size: NA
V gene: TRBV29-1
D gene: TRBD2
CDR3 protein: CSVVAGATDTQYF
CDR3 DNA: TGCAGCGTGGTAGCGGGGGCCACAGATACGCAGTATTTT

J gene: TRBJ1-4
clone size: few
V gene: TRBV5-1
D gene: NA
CDR3 protein: CASSRQGANEKLFF
CDR3 DNA: TGCGCCAGCAGCCGTCAGGGTGCTAATGAAAAACTGTTTTTT

J gene: TRBJ2-2
clone size: NA
V gene: TRBV12-3/TRBV12-4
D gene: TRBD1
CDR3 protein: CASSPGTDYTGELFF
CDR3 DNA: TGTGCCAGCAGTCCGGGGACAGACTACACCGGGGAGCTGTTTTTT

J gene: TRBJ2-5
clone size: NA
V gene: TRBV7-9
D gene: TRBD2
CDR3 protein: CASSAPGLDQETQYF
CDR3 DNA: TGTGCCAGCAGCGCCCCGGGACTAGACCAAGAGACCCAGTACTTC

J gene: TRBJ2-1
clone size: NA
V gene: TRBV15
D gene: NA
CDR3 protein: CATSTRLGPSYNEQFF
CDR3 DNA: TGTGCCACCAGCACCCGATTAGGTCCCTCCTACAATGAGCAGTTCTTC

J gene: TRBJ2-5
clone size: NA
V gene: TRBV3-1
D gene: TRBD1
CDR3 protein: CASSYKRGPPEQYF
CDR3 DNA: TGTGCCAGCAGCTACAAAAGGGGGCCGCCTGAACAGTACTTC

J gene: TRBJ2-2
clone size: NA
V gene: TRBV27
D gene: NA
CDR3 protein: CASSLSGVGAGELFF
CDR3 DNA: TGTGCCAGCAGTTTATCCGGTGTAGGGGCCGGGGAGCTGTTTTTT

J gene: TRBJ2-7
clone size: NA
V gene: TRBV3-1
D gene: NA
CDR3 protein: CASSQGGGAAYEQYF
CDR3 DNA: TGTGCCAGCAGCCAAGGGGGTGGAGCAGCCTACGAGCAGTACTTC

J gene: TRBJ1-1
clone size: NA
V gene: TRBV10-3
D gene: NA
CDR3 protein: CAISEPKRGGLRGRTEAFF
CDR3 DNA: TGTGCCATCAGTGAGCCTAAAAGGGGGGGGCTGAGGGGACGGACTGAAGCTTTCTTT

J gene: TRBJ2-5
clone size: few
V gene: TRBV29-1
D gene: NA
CDR3 protein: CSVVATVQETQYF
CDR3 DNA: TGCAGCGTTGTGGCGACAGTCCAAGAGACCCAGTACTTC

J gene: TRBJ2-1
clone size: NA
V gene: TRBV9
D gene: TRBD2
CDR3 protein: CASSVAPGLGNNEQFF
CDR3 DNA: TGTGCCAGCAGCGTAGCTCCGGGACTAGGTAACAATGAGCAGTTCTTC

J gene: TRBJ2-5
clone size: NA
V gene: TRBV12-3/TRBV12-4
D gene: TRBD2
CDR3 protein: CASSYPRSSGKTQYF
CDR3 DNA: TGTGCCAGCAGTTACCCCCGTAGTAGCGGGAAGACCCAGTACTTC

J gene: TRBJ2-1
clone size: NA
V gene: TRBV12-3/TRBV12-4
D gene: TRBD2
CDR3 protein: CASSFILAGGQVEDEQFF
CDR3 DNA: TGTGCCAGCAGTTTTATTTTAGCGGGAGGTCAGGTTGAGGATGAGCAGTTCTTC

J gene: TRBJ1-2
clone size: NA
V gene: TRBV7-2
D gene: TRBD1
CDR3 protein: CASSLEPRGQGYTF
CDR3 DNA: TGTGCCAGCAGCTTAGAACCCAGGGGGCAAGGCTACACCTTC

J gene: TRBJ2-1
clone size: few
V gene: TRBV20-1
D gene: NA
CDR3 protein: CSATGEDEQFF
CDR3 DNA: TGCAGTGCAACGGGCGAGGATGAGCAGTTCTTC